The source of this T cell receptor beta chain is a study of T-cell reconstitution after alpha-beta-depleted transplantation in children. The TCRbeta library was prepared with unique molecular identifiers. In TCRdb, the PCR reads were re-called with MiXCR into one record per CDR3 protein. The sample carries 280,000 or so distinct CDR3 sequences, around a tenth recorded once. V lost 2 bases, J lost 4 bases, and 7 bases stayed unmatched. The CDR3 is 16 residues long. Germline V gene data show CDR1 as SGHDN and CDR2 as FVKESK. This clonotype came up many times. The antigen remains unidentified. The study, taken as a whole, reports: T-cell numbers and diversity, one year after transplant, stemmed largely from T cells that were newly produced. Surviving recipient T cells and thymic progenitors underlay high day-60 TCRbeta diversity in some patients.

The clonotype originates from a male patient aged 2 to 10 who had a stem cell transplant for chronic granulomatous disease, so the T cells may come from the graft donor. The sample here was peripheral blood, taken 180 days after TCRalphabeta/CD19-depleted stem cell transplant. The chain links TRBV14 to TRBJ2-5, with 10 positions matching TRBD2. This CDR3 reads CASSQRAGGRGETQYF. The CDR3, as DNA: TGTGCCAGCAGCCAAAGAGCGGGGGGGCGAGGAGAGACCCAGTACTTC. Drawing the rest from reference TRBV14 and TRBJ2-5, the complete variable domain is EAGVTQFPSHSVIEKGQTVTLRCDPISGHDNLYWYRRVMGKEIKFLLHFVKESKQDESGMPNNRFLAERTGGTYSTLKVQPAELEDSGVYFCASSQRAGGRGETQYFGPGTRLLVL.